A single sample gave rise to the 10 T cell receptor beta chains below, sequenced in a study of control samples from healthy donors and cancer patients (dated by TCRdb to the early 2020s). The library was built by means of the immunoSEQ multiplex PCR assay. Drawn from immuneACCESS, this table holds only the in-frame rearrangements with V and J called that TCRdb kept. Clones are partly lost; checked studies trace under half to an unresolved V gene and leave the rest unexplained. The sample includes fewer than 20,000 clones, with 85% to 90% observed a single time. The ten largest clones add up to about 30% of the sample. The sample comprised PBMCs. Receptors were obtained from a man aged 55 to 70 with head and neck cancer.

The V gene is TRBV5-1, the J gene TRBJ2-5, with D possibly being TRBD1 (5 bases). Per the germline V gene, CDR1 is SGHRS and CDR2 is YFSETQ. The V and J ends lost 7 bases and 3 bases respectively, with 7 bases between them. This CDR3 is 11 amino acids long. In DNA form, the CDR3 reads TGCGCCAGCGGACAAGAAGAGACCCAGTACTTC. Translating it yields CASGQEETQYF.

The chain joins TRBV4-1 to TRBJ2-2; D ambiguous. The V end lost 4 bases, the J end lost 6 bases, and 12 bases lay between the germline ends. CDR3 length equals 14 residues. The germline CDR1 and CDR2 sequences are MGHRA and YSYEKL. CDR3 loop: CASSPMRLPGELFF. CDR3 DNA: TGCGCCAGCAGCCCCATGCGGTTGCCCGGGGAGCTGTTTTTT.

This chain joins TRBV19 and TRBJ2-7; 7 positions match TRBD2. The CDR3 extends over 15 amino acids. J lost 4 bases, V lost 7 bases, and 13 bases had no gene match. The V gene's germline CDR1 is LNHDA and CDR2 SQIVND (reference sequence). This chain's CDR3 is CASIGGSGGSYEQYF. CDR3 sequence (DNA): TGTGCCAGTATAGGAGGATCGGGGGGATCATACGAGCAGTACTTC.

The chain is built from TRBV2 and TRBJ2-7, with D perhaps given as TRBD1 or TRBD2 (6 bases each). Germline values: CDR1 SNHLY, CDR2 FYNNEI. This CDR3 spans 12 amino acids. Trimming took 9 bases from V and 6 from J, leaving 15 bases between them. In nucleotides, the CDR3 is TGTGCCAGTTACAGCGGAGGGGGCGAGCAGTACTTC. This gives the protein CASYSGGGEQYF.

The CDR3 protein is CASQPGQGRQETQYF. The CDR3, as DNA: TGTGCCAGCCAACCGGGACAGGGGAGGCAAGAGACCCAGTACTTC. V usage is TRBV6-5 and J usage is TRBJ2-5, with TRBD1 matching over 10 bases. After removal of 8 bases from V and 2 bases from J, the junction contained 8 bases not matched to a gene. Per the germline V gene, CDR1 is MNHEY and CDR2 is SVGAGI. The CDR3 contains 15 residues.

This chain uses TRBV10-3 with TRBJ2-7; D tentatively reads TRBD1 or TRBD2 (5 bases each). The CDR3 spans 13 residues. V was shortened by 0 bases and J by 6 bases, with 9 bases between the two germline ends. Looked up from germline, CDR1 is ENHRY and CDR2 is SYGVKD. The CDR3 bases are TGTGCCATCAGTGAGTCGGGGACGAGCGAGCAGTACTTC. Residues: CAISESGTSEQYF.

The chain recombines TRBV5-1 with TRBJ2-4; TRBD2 matches 7 bases. V lost 0 bases, J lost 7 bases, and 10 bases stayed unmatched. The germline gives CDR1 SGHRS, CDR2 YFSETQ. The CDR3 runs to 16 residues. In DNA form, the CDR3 reads TGCGCCAGCAGCTTGGGCGGACTGGGGGAGGGGAACATTCAGTACTTC. Translation: CASSLGGLGEGNIQYF.

The J gene is TRBJ1-1, the V gene TRBV7-9; possible D gene TRBD1, 5 bases. CDR1 SEHNR and CDR2 FQNEAQ come from the germline V gene (reference sequence). This CDR3 has 16 amino acids. V dropped 5 bases and J dropped 0 bases, with 16 bases sitting between them. Written as DNA, the CDR3 is TGTGCCAGCAGCCCCCTAGGGACCCATTTGAACACTGAAGCTTTCTTT. Amino acid sequence: CASSPLGTHLNTEAFF.

This clone was counted a single time. The CDR3 protein is CASSLAGGPTDTQYF. CDR3 DNA sequence: TGTGCCAGCAGCCTAGCGGGGGGGCCCACAGATACGCAGTATTTT. The chain links TRBV2 to TRBJ2-3, with 12 bases that match TRBD2. The CDR3 covers 15 residues. V gave up 6 bases and J gave up 2 bases; unmatched junction bases: 3. Looked up from germline, CDR1 is SNHLY and CDR2 is FYNNEI.

The V call is TRBV12-5, the J call TRBJ2-6, with a tentative D call TRBD2 (5 bases). Trimming pared 4 bases from V and 0 bases from J, leaving 13 bases between. Per germline, CDR1 LGHNT and CDR2 FRNRAP. There are 17 residues in the CDR3. The CDR3 loop reads CASGSGLFYSGANVLTF. The CDR3 bases are TGTGCTAGTGGTTCCGGACTCTTTTACTCTGGGGCCAACGTCCTGACTTTC.